This record covers a single TCR beta chain. What it binds is not known. Germline V lookup: CDR1 SNHLY, CDR2 FYNNEI. The CDR3 is 12 residues long. V shed 4 bases and J shed 6 bases, with 9 bases lying between them. TCRdb keeps only in-frame clones here, not all; method: immunoSEQ multiplex PCR. The repertoire holds tens of thousands of clones, with over 75% as singletons. This record belongs to a study of T cell clonotyping in hematopoietic cell transplantation. The overall study: Cytoreduction preceded collection of pretransplant recipient samples.

The study's findings and limits: Without cell sorting, CD4 versus CD8 contributions remain unresolved.

The time point is: recipient sample about 28 days before transplant, after cytoreduction. Blood collection times were about day -28 and days 30, 100, 180 posttransplant. The chain employs TRBV2 and TRBJ1-2, with D unclear. This material consisted of peripheral blood mononuclear cells, taken before stem cell transplant. The receptor's source is a man in his 60s with biphenotypic leukemia. Some clones in this sample may be carry-over from other donors' samples. Here the CDR3 DNA reads TGTGCCAGCAGTGTCGGGCCCCATGGCTACACCTTC. Residues: CASSVGPHGYTF.